Below, one TCR beta chain is given with its context. Antigen: not known. This entry is derived from a study of shared clonotypes between healthy human individuals. Study conclusions and caveats: Despite large depth, sorted-subset datasets appeared incompletely sequenced.

Positive CCR7 selection of CD45RO-negative cells yielded the naive CD8 cells, and terminally differentiated effector memory CD45RA+ cells were excluded. Every one of the donors was a Caucasian adult that lived in Nashville, Tennessee. Data came from immunoSEQ multiplex PCR; TCRdb stores just in-frame clones and leaves some out. The sample has about 2.1 million clones; 90% to 95% are singletons. The V gene end was trimmed by 1 base and the J gene end by 2 bases; junction bases not matched to a gene: 5. Per germline, CDR1 SGDLS and CDR2 YYNGEE. This CDR3 spans 15 amino acids. The sequenced material came from naive CD8+ T cells from PBMCs. The sequence was collected from a young man in good health. Some clones in this sample may be carry-over from other donors' samples. The rearrangement joins TRBV9 to TRBJ2-7, with 8 bases fitting TRBD1. The CDR3 reads CASSVRTGSAYEQYF. CDR3 nucleotides: TGTGCCAGCAGCGTAAGGACAGGGTCGGCCTACGAGCAGTACTTC.